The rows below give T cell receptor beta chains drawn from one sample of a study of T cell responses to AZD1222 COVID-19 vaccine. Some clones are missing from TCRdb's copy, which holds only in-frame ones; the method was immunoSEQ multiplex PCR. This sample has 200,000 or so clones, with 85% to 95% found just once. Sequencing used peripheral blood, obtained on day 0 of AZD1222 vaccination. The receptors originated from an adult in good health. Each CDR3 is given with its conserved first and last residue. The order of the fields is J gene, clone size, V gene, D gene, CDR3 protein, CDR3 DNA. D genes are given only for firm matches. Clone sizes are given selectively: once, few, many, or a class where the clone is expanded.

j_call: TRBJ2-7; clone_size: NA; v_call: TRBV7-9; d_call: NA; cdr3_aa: CASSLEGHGQYF; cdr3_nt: TGTGCCAGCAGCTTAGAGGGGCACGGGCAGTACTTC
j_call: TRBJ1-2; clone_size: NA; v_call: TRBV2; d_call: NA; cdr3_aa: CASSEDSFGDGYTF; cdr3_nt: TGTGCCAGCAGTGAGGACAGTTTCGGGGATGGCTACACCTTC
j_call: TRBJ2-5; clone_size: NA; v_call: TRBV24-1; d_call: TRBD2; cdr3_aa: CATSSYTGTSGEVKETQYF; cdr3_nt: TGTGCCACCAGTTCTTATACCGGGACTAGCGGCGAAGTTAAGGAGACCCAGTACTTC
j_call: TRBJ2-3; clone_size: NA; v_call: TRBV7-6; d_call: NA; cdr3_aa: CASSYQRGGPQRDTQYF; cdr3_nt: TGTGCCAGCAGCTATCAAAGGGGCGGGCCCCAGCGAGATACGCAGTATTTT
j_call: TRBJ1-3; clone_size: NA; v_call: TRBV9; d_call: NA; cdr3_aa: CASSDWNGGLGSGNTIYF; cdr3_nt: TGTGCCAGCAGCGATTGGAATGGAGGGCTTGGCTCTGGAAACACCATATATTTT
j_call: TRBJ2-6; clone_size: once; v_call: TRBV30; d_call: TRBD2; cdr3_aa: CAWNRGAGANVLTF; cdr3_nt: TGTGCCTGGAACCGGGGGGCTGGGGCCAACGTCCTGACTTTC
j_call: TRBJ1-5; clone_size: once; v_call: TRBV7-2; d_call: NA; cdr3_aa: CASSSDSRGDQPQHF; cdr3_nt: TGTGCCAGCAGCTCAGACTCCCGGGGCGATCAGCCCCAGCATTTT
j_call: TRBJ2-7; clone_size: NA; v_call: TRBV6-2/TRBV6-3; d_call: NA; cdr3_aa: CASSYRLPSLWEQYF; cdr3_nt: TGTGCCAGCAGTTACCGGCTCCCCTCCCTCTGGGAGCAGTACTTC
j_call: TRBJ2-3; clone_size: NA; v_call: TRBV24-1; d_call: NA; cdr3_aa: CATSRSASLTDTQYF; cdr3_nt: TGTGCCACCAGTAGATCGGCTAGCCTCACAGATACGCAGTATTTT
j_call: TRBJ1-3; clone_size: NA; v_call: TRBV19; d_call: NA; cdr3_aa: CASSLSTGNTIYF; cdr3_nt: TGTGCCAGTAGTTTATCGACGGGAAACACCATATATTTT
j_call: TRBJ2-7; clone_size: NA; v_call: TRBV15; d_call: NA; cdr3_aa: CATSADSQSSYEQYF; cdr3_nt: TGTGCCACCAGCGCGGACAGCCAAAGCTCCTACGAGCAGTACTTC
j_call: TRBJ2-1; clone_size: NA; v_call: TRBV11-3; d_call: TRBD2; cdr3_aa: CASSLDLGRDEQFF; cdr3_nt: TGTGCCAGCAGCTTAGATCTGGGGAGGGATGAGCAGTTCTTC
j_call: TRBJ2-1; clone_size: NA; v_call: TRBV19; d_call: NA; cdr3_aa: CATARAYNEQFF; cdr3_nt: TGTGCTACTGCCAGGGCCTACAATGAGCAGTTCTTC
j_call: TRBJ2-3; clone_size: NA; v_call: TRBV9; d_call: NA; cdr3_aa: CASRGLTDTQYF; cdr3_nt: TGTGCCAGCAGGGGCCTCACAGATACGCAGTATTTT
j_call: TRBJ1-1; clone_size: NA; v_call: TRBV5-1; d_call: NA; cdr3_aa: CASSLVVGQLNTEAFF; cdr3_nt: TGCGCCAGCAGCTTGGTGGTAGGACAGCTGAACACTGAAGCTTTCTTT
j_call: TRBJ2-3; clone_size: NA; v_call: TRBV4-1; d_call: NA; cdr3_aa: CASSQDQGFGAGTDTQYF; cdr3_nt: TGCGCCAGCAGCCAAGATCAGGGATTTGGGGCCGGCACAGATACGCAGTATTTT
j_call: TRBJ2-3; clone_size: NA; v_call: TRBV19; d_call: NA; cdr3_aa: CASSTRGRGMDTQYF; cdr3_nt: TGTGCCAGTAGTACCCGGGGACGGGGCATGGATACGCAGTATTTT
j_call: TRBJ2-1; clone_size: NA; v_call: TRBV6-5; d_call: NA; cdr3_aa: CASTTEDSPWYGQFF; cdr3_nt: TGTGCCAGCACCACAGAGGACAGCCCGTGGTATGGGCAGTTCTTC
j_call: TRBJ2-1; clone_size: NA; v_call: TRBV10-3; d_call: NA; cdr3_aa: CAIMGGGRNEQFF; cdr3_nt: TGTGCCATTATGGGGGGAGGAAGGAATGAGCAGTTCTTC
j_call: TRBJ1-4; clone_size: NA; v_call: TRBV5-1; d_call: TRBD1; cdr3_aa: CASSRATGQGNEKLFF; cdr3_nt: TGCGCCAGCAGCCGAGCGACAGGGCAGGGTAATGAAAAACTGTTTTTT
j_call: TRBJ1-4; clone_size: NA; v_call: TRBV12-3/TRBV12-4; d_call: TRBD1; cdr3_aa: CASRQGPSEKLFF; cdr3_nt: TGTGCCAGCCGACAGGGGCCGTCGGAAAAACTGTTTTTT
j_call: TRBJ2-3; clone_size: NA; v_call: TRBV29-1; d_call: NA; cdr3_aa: CSVERGNTDTQYF; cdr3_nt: TGCAGCGTTGAGAGGGGAAACACAGATACGCAGTATTTT
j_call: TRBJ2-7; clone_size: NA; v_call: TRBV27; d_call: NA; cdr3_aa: CASREQGFERLYF; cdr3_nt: TGTGCCAGCAGGGAACAGGGATTTGAGCGGCTGTACTTC
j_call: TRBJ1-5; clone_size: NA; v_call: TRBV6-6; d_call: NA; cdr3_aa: CASSYLGAQQPQHF; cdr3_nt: TGTGCCAGCAGTTACTTGGGGGCTCAACAGCCCCAGCATTTT
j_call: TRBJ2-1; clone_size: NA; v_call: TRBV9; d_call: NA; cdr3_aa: CASSVDSNEQFF; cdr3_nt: TGTGCCAGCAGCGTAGACTCAAATGAGCAGTTCTTC
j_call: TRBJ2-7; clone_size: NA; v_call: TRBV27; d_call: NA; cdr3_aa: CASSSLGLYEQYF; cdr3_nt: TGTGCCAGCAGTTCCCTGGGACTTTACGAGCAGTACTTC
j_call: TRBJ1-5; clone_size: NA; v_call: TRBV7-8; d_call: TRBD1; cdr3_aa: CASSLTTGGKDQPQHF; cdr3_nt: TGTGCCAGCAGCTTAACAACAGGGGGCAAAGATCAGCCCCAGCATTTT
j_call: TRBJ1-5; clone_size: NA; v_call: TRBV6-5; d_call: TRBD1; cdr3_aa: CASSKDRGSNQPQHF; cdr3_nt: TGTGCCAGCAGTAAGGACAGGGGAAGCAATCAGCCCCAGCATTTT
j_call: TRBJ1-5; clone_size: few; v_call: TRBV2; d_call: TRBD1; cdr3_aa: CASSEFGDSKKPQHF; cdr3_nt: TGTGCCAGCAGTGAATTCGGGGACAGTAAAAAGCCCCAGCATTTT
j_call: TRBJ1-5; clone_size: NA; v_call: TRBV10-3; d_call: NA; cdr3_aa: CASSEATYSNQPQHF; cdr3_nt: TGTGCCTCTAGTGAGGCAACCTATAGCAATCAGCCCCAGCATTTT
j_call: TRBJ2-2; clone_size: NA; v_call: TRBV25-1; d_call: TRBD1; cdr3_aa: CASRGTGMTTGELFF; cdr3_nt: TGTGCCAGCAGGGGGACAGGGATGACCACCGGGGAGCTGTTTTTT
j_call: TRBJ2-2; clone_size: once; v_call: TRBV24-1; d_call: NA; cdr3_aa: CATSDRQNRGTGELFF; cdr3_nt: TGTGCCACCAGTGATCGTCAGAATCGTGGCACCGGGGAGCTGTTTTTT
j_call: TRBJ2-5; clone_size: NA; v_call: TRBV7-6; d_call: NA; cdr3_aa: CASSLDRGRVETQYF; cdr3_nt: TGTGCCAGCAGCTTAGATCGGGGAAGAGTGGAGACCCAGTACTTC
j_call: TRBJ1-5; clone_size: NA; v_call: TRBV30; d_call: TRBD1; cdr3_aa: CAWSGQGNQPQHF; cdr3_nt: TGTGCCTGGAGTGGACAGGGTAATCAGCCCCAGCATTTT
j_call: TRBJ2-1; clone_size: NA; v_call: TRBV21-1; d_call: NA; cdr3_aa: CASNSRGTSEYNEQFF; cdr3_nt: TGTGCCAGCAATTCCAGGGGTACTAGCGAGTACAATGAGCAGTTCTTC
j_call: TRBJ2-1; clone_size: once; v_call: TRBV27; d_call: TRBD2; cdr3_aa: CASSSGLAYNEQFF; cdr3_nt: TGTGCCAGCAGTTCCGGACTAGCCTACAATGAGCAGTTCTTC
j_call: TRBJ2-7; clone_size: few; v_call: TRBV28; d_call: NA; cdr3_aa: CASSLRGSYEQYF; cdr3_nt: TGTGCCAGCAGTTTAAGGGGTTCCTACGAGCAGTACTTC
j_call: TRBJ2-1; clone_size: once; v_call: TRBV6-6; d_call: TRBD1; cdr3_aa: CASRPQGQPEQFF; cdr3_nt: TGTGCCAGCAGACCCCAGGGACAGCCTGAGCAGTTCTTC
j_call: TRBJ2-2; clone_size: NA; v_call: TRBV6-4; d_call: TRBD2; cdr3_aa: CASSGTSGSTGELFF; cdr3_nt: TGTGCCAGCAGTGGGACTAGCGGGAGCACCGGGGAGCTGTTTTTT
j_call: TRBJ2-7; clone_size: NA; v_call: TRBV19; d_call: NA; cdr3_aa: CASSTGRAAYEQYF; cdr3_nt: TGTGCCAGTAGTACTGGGCGGGCAGCCTACGAGCAGTACTTC
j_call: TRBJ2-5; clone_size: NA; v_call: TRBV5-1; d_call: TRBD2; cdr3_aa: CASSRAGLGNQETQYF; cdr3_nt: TGCGCCAGCAGCCGAGCAGGACTAGGGAACCAAGAGACCCAGTACTTC
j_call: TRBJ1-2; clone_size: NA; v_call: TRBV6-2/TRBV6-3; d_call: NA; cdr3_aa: CASSYPRLANYGYTF; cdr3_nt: TGTGCCAGCAGTTACCCTCGACTGGCTAACTATGGCTACACCTTC
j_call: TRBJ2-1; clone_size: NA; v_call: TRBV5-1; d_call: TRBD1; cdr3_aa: CASSYYEGAPGNEQFF; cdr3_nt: TGCGCCAGCAGTTACTACGAGGGGGCCCCTGGGAATGAGCAGTTCTTC
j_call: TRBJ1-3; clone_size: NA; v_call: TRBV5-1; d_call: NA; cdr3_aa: CASSPIGRDSGNTIYF; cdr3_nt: TGCGCCAGCAGCCCCATCGGTCGGGACTCTGGAAACACCATATATTTT
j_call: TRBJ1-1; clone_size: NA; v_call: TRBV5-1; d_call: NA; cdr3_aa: CASSLDLGPEAFF; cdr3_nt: TGCGCCAGCAGCTTGGACTTGGGCCCTGAAGCTTTCTTT